These 21 T cell receptor beta chains originate from one sample sequenced in a study of molecular identifiers for immune sequencing clone quantification. TCRdb itself ran the PCR reads through MiXCR, one entry per CDR3 protein. The sample holds some 680,000 distinct CDR3 sequences, about 25% seen once. The sample was naive CD8+ T cells from blood, with Jurkat cell RNA spiked in. Subset meaning: FACS-sorted CD8+CD4-CCR7+CD45RA+ naive T cells. These receptors were taken from a human donor in good health. Some libraries in this study had Jurkat cell RNA spiked in.

V usage is TRBV9 and J usage is TRBJ2-1; 8 positions agree with TRBD2. The CDR3 spans 14 residues. In germline, CDR1 is SGDLS, CDR2 YYNGEE. V lost 4 bases and J lost 10; bases outside the gene matches: 10. The CDR3 DNA is TGTGCCAGCAGCCCACCCCGGGGGGGGGGGGAGCAGTTCTTC. This gives the protein CASSPPRGGGEQFF.

The table lists this clonotype with many counts. One end of the junction varies from germline; a read error may be responsible. The DNA of the CDR3 is TGCGCCAGCAGCCTTACCGGGACAGGGTCCTACGAGCAGTACTTC. This encodes CASSLTGTGSYEQYF. The chain combines TRBV27 with TRBJ2-7, with 9 bases aligning to TRBD1. Germline V CDR1 and CDR2: MNHEY, SMNVEV (reference sequence). This CDR3 has 15 residues.

The chain employs TRBV6-2 or TRBV6-3 and TRBJ2-5, with 8 bases lining up with TRBD1. Germline-derived CDR1 and CDR2 are MNHEY and SVGEGT. The CDR3 is 14 residues long. The V segment lost 10 bases and the J segment 1 base; nucleotides outside the gene matches: 8. CDR3 nucleotides: TGTGCCACCAAACTTCAGGGGGCCCAAGAGACCCAGTACTTC. Protein: CATKLQGAQETQYF.

This clonotype was counted at least ten times. The gene calls are TRBV2 and TRBJ2-7; 10 bases are shared with TRBD1. The CDR3 totals 13 residues. The J segment lost 7 bases and the V segment lost 6 bases, leaving 6 bases of the junction unmatched. Per the germline V gene, CDR1 is SNHLY and CDR2 is FYNNEI. Here the CDR3 reads CASSWTGGGEQYF. CDR3 nucleotides: TGTGCCAGCAGCTGGACAGGGGGAGGGGAGCAGTACTTC.

A word on this clonotype: A single base separates this from a much larger clone, so it may be a read error. This rearrangement joins TRBV6-2 or TRBV6-3 to TRBJ2-5, with D tentatively TRBD2 (5 bases). V lost 4 bases and J 5 bases, leaving 17 bases between the germline ends. The CDR3 contains 15 residues. Germline V CDR1 and CDR2: MNHEY, SVGEGT. CDR3 loop: CASSCSVLGVETQYF. CDR3 DNA: TGTGCCAGCAGTTGCTCCGTTTTGGGAGTGGAGACCCAGTACTTC.

On this clonotype itself: Lacking the conserved final phenylalanine or tryptophan, this CDR3 likely reflects a read error. The V and J genes are TRBV18 and TRBJ1-1; D is ambiguous. The CDR3 is 11 residues long. The V and J ends lost 2 bases and 7 bases respectively, with 5 bases between them. Germline V gene lookup returns CDR1 KGHSH and CDR2 LQKENI. CDR3 amino acids: CASSPSGEAFY. The CDR3 bases are TGTGCCAGCTCACCATCCGGTGAAGCTTTCTAT.

This clonotype occurred many times. The rearrangement links TRBV6-5 to TRBJ2-1, with 10 bases matching TRBD2. The V segment lost 4 bases and the J segment 9 bases; nucleotides outside the gene matches: 9. The CDR3 runs to 15 residues. CDR1 MNHEY and CDR2 SVGAGI come from the germline V gene. The CDR3 sequence is CASSFSRTSGGEQFF. Here the CDR3 DNA reads TGTGCCAGCAGTTTCTCGCGGACTAGCGGAGGTGAGCAGTTCTTC.

This clonotype was found a few times. This may be a read error: a much more frequent sequence differs by one nucleotide. The chain recombines TRBV7-2 with TRBJ2-7; D remains ambiguous. Trimming pared 5 bases from V and 4 bases from J, leaving 9 bases between. Germline loops: CDR1 SGHTA, CDR2 FQGNSA. The CDR3 length is 12 residues. In DNA form, the CDR3 reads TGTGCCAGCAGCGTAGAGAGGTACGAGCAGTACTTC. As protein: CASSVERYEQYF.

The V call is TRBV6-2 or TRBV6-3, the J call TRBJ2-7; D gene ambiguous. V lost 2 bases, J lost 5 bases, and 4 bases lay in between. CDR3 size: 11 residues. From germline, CDR1 is MNHEY and CDR2 SVGEGT. The CDR3 region has the DNA TGTGCCAGCAGTTACGACGACGAGCAGTACTTC. Its translation is CASSYDDEQYF.

This clonotype was seen more than once but under ten times. The chain combines TRBV6-2 or TRBV6-3 with TRBJ1-2; perhaps TRBD1 as D (6 bases). The CDR3 contains 18 residues. Trimming took 0 bases from V and 3 from J, leaving 20 bases between them. Germline CDR1 and CDR2: MNHEY and SVGEGT. CDR3 DNA sequence: TGTGCCAGCAGTTACTCCCGGGACACGACGCGTTATGACTATGGCTACACCTTC. Protein sequence: CASSYSRDTTRYDYGYTF.

This clonotype was detected only a few times. V and J are TRBV7-9 and TRBJ2-7, with TRBD2 identical over 8 bases. Germline V CDR1 and CDR2: SEHNR, FQNEAQ (reference sequence). The CDR3 runs 15 residues. Trimming cost V 5 bases and J 5 bases; bases outside gene matches: 11. CDR3 in amino acids: CASSGGGLVFDEQYF. The CDR3, as DNA: TGTGCCAGCAGCGGCGGGGGACTAGTTTTCGACGAGCAGTACTTC. Looking up the rest from reference TRBV7-9 and TRBJ2-7 gives the full variable domain: DTGVSQNPRHKITKRGQNVTFRCDPISEHNRLYWYRQTLGQGPEFLTYFQNEAQLEKSRLLSDRFSAERPKGSFSTLEIQRTEQGDSAMYLCASSGGGLVFDEQYFGPGTRLTVT.

The V and J genes are TRBV4-3 and TRBJ1-1; D remains unclear. Germline V gives CDR1 LGHNA, CDR2 YSLEER. Trimming pared 0 bases from V and 6 bases from J, leaving 26 bases between. The CDR3 is 19 residues long. CDR3 loop: CASSQDLGIPLGEPPEAFF. In DNA, the CDR3 is TGCGCCAGCAGCCAAGATTTAGGCATTCCTCTCGGGGAACCACCTGAAGCTTTCTTT.

This clonotype was recorded many times. This chain links TRBV28 with TRBJ2-1; D gene unclear. The V end was cut by 4 bases, the J end by 8 bases, with 9 bases between. The CDR3 spans 12 residues. Germline assignment: CDR1 MDHEN and CDR2 SYDVKM. The CDR3 is CASSSSLDEQFF. DNA of the CDR3: TGTGCCAGCAGTTCCTCCCTCGATGAGCAGTTCTTC.

This clonotype has ten or more counts. The genes are TRBV12-3 or TRBV12-4 and TRBJ1-4, with TRBD1 matching 7 bases. The CDR3 covers 14 residues. After removal of 5 bases from V and 7 bases from J, the junction contained 7 bases not matched to a gene. CDR3 protein: CASSTTGVGEKLFF. The CDR3, as DNA: TGTGCCAGCAGTACCACAGGGGTGGGTGAAAAACTGTTTTTT.

This clonotype was recorded a few times. One junction end does not reproduce the germline sequence, and a read error may be involved. The chain links TRBV29-1 to TRBJ2-1; TRBD1 matches 7 bases. The germline CDR1 and CDR2 sequences are SQVTM and ANQGSEA. The CDR3 is 12 residues long. CDR3 protein: CSGQGPCNERFF. CDR3 nucleotide sequence: TGCAGCGGACAGGGACCTTGCAATGAGCGGTTCTTC.

In its sample, this clonotype was seen many times. The rearrangement joins TRBV4-2 to TRBJ2-3; possible D gene TRBD1, 6 bases. V lost 1 base and J 6 bases, leaving 14 bases between the germline ends. CDR3 length: 15 amino acids. Germline loops: CDR1 LGHNA, CDR2 YNFKEQ. This CDR3 reads CASSQGGQQLDTQYF. The CDR3 DNA follows: TGTGCCAGCAGCCAAGGGGGACAACAGTTGGATACGCAGTATTTT.

A word on this clonotype: Just one base apart from a much larger clone, this may be a read error. The rearrangement joins TRBV12-3 or TRBV12-4 to TRBJ2-7; no clear D. The CDR3 contains 13 residues. DNA for the CDR3: TGTGCCAGCAGTTTTGGTGCGGCCGGCGAGCAGTGCTTC. Amino acid sequence: CASSFGAAGEQCF.

This clonotype came up a few times. The rearrangement joins TRBV24-1 to TRBJ2-1; 8 nucleotides agree with TRBD1. The CDR3 has 13 residues. The ends lost 7 bases at V and 7 bases at J; junction bases unmatched: 5. Germline-derived CDR1 and CDR2 are KGHDR and SFDVKD. DNA for the CDR3: TGTGCCACCAGGGCAGGGGGCGTAAATGAGCAGTTCTTC. Translation gives CATRAGGVNEQFF.

This clonotype occurred many times. The chain links TRBV30 to TRBJ2-7; 7 nucleotides align to TRBD2. J gave up 5 bases and V 3 bases, and 7 bases lay outside the gene matches. The CDR3 totals 13 residues. The germline V gene has CDR1 GTSNPN and CDR2 SVGIG (reference sequence). This chain's CDR3 is CAWRAGTTDEQYF. The CDR3 coding sequence is TGTGCCTGGAGAGCGGGGACGACCGACGAGCAGTACTTC.

As to this clonotype: One end of the junction varies from germline; a read error may be responsible. The rearrangement links TRBV7-9 to TRBJ2-7; D call uncertain. Germline values: CDR1 SEHNR, CDR2 FQNEAQ (reference sequence). CDR3 length: 13 amino acids. In DNA, the CDR3 is TGTACCAGCAGCCCAACTGCTTCCTACGAGCAGTACTTC. Its translation: CTSSPTASYEQYF.

This clonotype was seen many times. The J gene is TRBJ2-5, the V gene TRBV6-2 or TRBV6-3; 8 positions agree with TRBD1. The V and J ends lost 9 bases and 1 base, in that order; junction bases with no gene match: 4. CDR3 length equals 13 residues. Looked up from germline, CDR1 is MNHEY and CDR2 is SVGEGT. The CDR3 region has the DNA TGTGCCAGTAGCGACAGGGGCCAAGAGACCCAGTACTTC. Translating gives CASSDRGQETQYF.